The clone carrying this T cell receptor (beta chain) was detected many times. What it binds is not known. This sample stems from a study of T cells after yellow fever vaccination. Study observations and caveats: Most clones from primary vaccination were detected again post-booster (almost 98% CD4, about 88% CD8).

Using its own MiXCR run on the 5' RACE reads, TCRdb lists one record per CDR3 protein. In the table there are 55,000 to 70,000 distinct CDR3 sequences, around 7% of which are singletons. V lost 3 bases to trimming and J lost 5 bases, with 13 bases between them. There are 14 residues in the CDR3. Germline assignment: CDR1 SEHNR and CDR2 FQNEAQ (reference sequence). The chain carries TRBV7-9 and TRBJ2-5; D could derive from TRBD1 or TRBD2 (5 bases each). This material consisted of CD8+ T cells sorted from PBMCs, taken about 49 days after the first yellow fever vaccination. This TCR was sampled from a man between 18 and 35 years old who received the YFV17D yellow fever vaccine. The CDR3 sequence: CASSFEGIGETQYF. CDR3 DNA: TGTGCCAGCAGCTTCGAGGGGATCGGGGAGACCCAGTACTTC. Filled out from reference TRBV7-9 and TRBJ2-5, the complete variable domain reads DTGVSQNPRHKITKRGQNVTFRCDPISEHNRLYWYRQTLGQGPEFLTYFQNEAQLEKSRLLSDRFSAERPKGSFSTLEIQRTEQGDSAMYLCASSFEGIGETQYFGPGTRLLVL.